The sequence of this TCR beta chain was determined in a study of blood T cell repertoires in COVID-19. Data came from immunoSEQ multiplex PCR; TCRdb stores just in-frame clones and leaves some out. This table holds around 140,000 clones, roughly 78% found once. V was pared by 4 bases and J by 4 bases, with 8 bases between. Germline loops: CDR1 SNHLY, CDR2 FYNNEI. This CDR3 has 12 residues. The rearrangement uses TRBV2 and TRBJ2-7; a possible D gene is TRBD2 (5 bases). The origin of this receptor is a woman between 50 and 59 years old who had recovered from COVID-19. Material: PBMCs or T cells enriched from blood (not recorded which). In DNA, the CDR3 is TGTGCCAGCAGTGCCGAGGGATACGAGCAGTACGTC. This sequence encodes CASSAEGYEQYV.